Below are 32 T cell receptor beta chains sequenced from a single sample in a study of Ad26.COV2.S vaccination and SARS-CoV-2 variants. Treatment meaning: approximately 18 received Ad26.COV2.S at low or high dose, single or two shots; roughly five received placebo; per-sample allocation not given. Material that was analyzed had been drawn on day 63 after the first vaccine or placebo injection. Some clones are missing from TCRdb's copy, which holds only in-frame ones; the method was immunoSEQ multiplex PCR. The sample yields some 450,000 clones, 80% to 95% seen once. This specimen was peripheral blood, taken in a trial of Ad26.COV2.S vaccine versus placebo. Receptors were obtained from a person aged 18-65 years who received the Ad26.COV2.S COVID-19 vaccine or a placebo.

A note on this clone: Other DNA sequences in this specimen translate into the identical CDR3. The rearrangement links TRBV28 to TRBJ2-5, with 7 bases that match TRBD2. This CDR3 spans 13 amino acids. Looked up from germline, CDR1 is MDHEN and CDR2 is SYDVKM. With 5 bases clipped from V and 5 bases from J, the junction kept 5 bases outside the gene matches. CDR3 loop: CASSLGLRETQYF. In DNA, the CDR3 is TGTGCCAGCAGTCTGGGACTAAGGGAGACCCAGTACTTC.

The chain has TRBV28 and TRBJ2-3, with D tentatively TRBD2 (5 bases). The CDR3 consists of 14 residues. The germline CDR1 and CDR2 sequences are MDHEN and SYDVKM. The ends were cut back, 6 bases at V and 0 bases at J, with 10 bases in the middle. Written as DNA, the CDR3 is TGTGCCAGCAGACCACCGGGGAGCACAGATACGCAGTATTTT. Its translation: CASRPPGSTDTQYF.

This chain uses TRBV7-2 with TRBJ1-5; TRBD1 is a possible D gene (6 bases). With 2 bases removed from V and 4 bases from J, the gap between germline ends came to 15 bases. The germline V gene has CDR1 SGHTA and CDR2 FQGNSA. The CDR3 loop spans 16 amino acids. CDR3 in amino acids: CASSLIPGAGNQPQHF. CDR3 coding DNA: TGTGCCAGCAGCTTAATTCCGGGGGCGGGAAATCAGCCCCAGCATTTT. The variable domain in full, with the rest retrieved from reference TRBV7-2 and TRBJ1-5, is GAGVSQSPSNKVTEKGKDVELRCDPISGHTALYWYRQSLGQGLEFLIYFQGNSAPDKSGLPSDRFSAERTGGSVSTLTIQRTQQEDSAVYLCASSLIPGAGNQPQHFGDGTRLSIL.

CDR3 residues: CASSLWQGEETQYF. DNA of the CDR3: TGTGCCAGCAGCTTGTGGCAGGGGGAAGAGACCCAGTACTTC. This chain connects TRBV5-4 to TRBJ2-5, with 7 bases matching TRBD1. With 1 base clipped from V and 3 bases from J, the junction kept 3 bases outside the gene matches. The CDR3 consists of 14 residues. CDR1 SGHNT and CDR2 YYREEE come from the germline V gene (reference sequence).

This chain connects TRBV24-1 to TRBJ2-3; D remains unclear. Deletions cut 1 base from V and 6 bases from J, with 10 bases between. Per germline, CDR1 KGHDR and CDR2 SFDVKD. The CDR3 contains 14 residues. The chain's CDR3 is CATSDFDSGDTQYF. The CDR3 DNA reads TGTGCCACCAGTGATTTTGACTCCGGGGATACGCAGTATTTT.

This clone has only a few counts. The rearrangement joins TRBV2 to TRBJ1-2; D is unclear. Looked up from germline, CDR1 is SNHLY and CDR2 is FYNNEI. Trimming left V 6 bases short and J 8 bases short, with 10 bases between. This CDR3 has 11 residues. The CDR3 coding sequence is TGTGCCAGCAGGGAGAGTGAGGGCTACACCTTC. It specifies CASRESEGYTF.

Only one count was recorded for this clone. The J gene is TRBJ1-3, the V gene TRBV6-6; D remains unclear. V was shortened by 5 bases and J by 0 bases, with 17 bases between the two germline ends. CDR1 is MNHNY and CDR2 is SVGAGI in the germline V gene (reference sequence). The CDR3 runs 17 residues. CDR3 sequence (DNA): TGTGCCAGCAGTCCGACGTCGGGCACCAACTCTGGAAACACCATATATTTT. It encodes CASSPTSGTNSGNTIYF.

This sequence joins TRBV10-3 and TRBJ1-2; no clear D gene. The germline gives CDR1 ENHRY, CDR2 SYGVKD. V was shortened by 0 bases and J by 8 bases, with 10 bases between the two germline ends. This CDR3 has 13 amino acids. The CDR3 here is CAISESGMKGYTF. In nucleotides, the CDR3 is TGTGCCATCAGTGAGTCTGGTATGAAAGGCTACACCTTC.

The CDR3 loop is CASSLGTGIYNEQFF. The CDR3 coding sequence is TGTGCCAGCAGCTTAGGGACAGGCATATACAATGAGCAGTTCTTC. The chain combines TRBV5-5 with TRBJ2-1; 8 bases align to TRBD1. Per germline, CDR1 SGHKS and CDR2 YYEKEE (reference sequence). The CDR3 covers 15 residues. J lost 4 bases, V lost 2 bases, and 5 bases had no gene match.

The chain is built from TRBV28 and TRBJ2-7; TRBD2 matches at 16 bases. The CDR3 spans 19 residues. V trimming: 4 bases; J trimming: 4 bases; junction bases outside the gene matches: 13. Germline V gives CDR1 MDHEN, CDR2 SYDVKM. In DNA form, the CDR3 reads TGTGCCAGCAGTTCGTCGGGACTAGCGGGAGGGCTGGGAGGATACGAGCAGTACTTC. As protein: CASSSSGLAGGLGGYEQYF.

This clone was found a few times. The V call is TRBV7-2, the J call TRBJ1-6; D might be TRBD1 (6 bases). Germline V lookup: CDR1 SGHTA, CDR2 FQGNSA. Trimming took 5 bases from V and 7 from J, leaving 15 bases between them. The CDR3 consists of 15 residues. The CDR3 sequence: CASSPTRGLNSPLHF. In nucleotides, the CDR3 is TGTGCCAGCAGCCCAACGCGGGGGCTGAATTCACCCCTCCACTTT.

This rearrangement joins TRBV2 to TRBJ2-7; D remains ambiguous. Trimming removed 3 bases at V and 4 bases at J, with 10 bases between. The CDR3 is 13 amino acids. CDR1 SNHLY and CDR2 FYNNEI come from the germline V gene. CDR3 sequence (DNA): TGTGCCAGCAGTGATGGGAAGGCTTACGAGCAGTACTTC. Translation: CASSDGKAYEQYF. The entire variable domain, with the rest obtained from reference TRBV2 and TRBJ2-7, is as follows: EPEVTQTPSHQVTQMGQEVILRCVPISNHLYFYWYRQILGQKVEFLVSFYNNEISEKSEIFDDQFSVERPDGSNFTLKIRSTKLEDSAMYFCASSDGKAYEQYFGPGTRLTVT.

Comment on this clone: At one boundary the junction diverges from the germline segment, which might be a read error. J is TRBJ2-7 and V is TRBV9; 14 positions agree with TRBD2. Germline V gene data show CDR1 as SGDLS and CDR2 as YYNGEE. The CDR3 covers 17 residues. In DNA, the CDR3 is TGTGCCAGCAGCGAACGGGGACTAGCGGGAGTCTCCTCCGAGCAGTACTTC. Amino acid sequence: CASSERGLAGVSSEQYF.

The chain has TRBV5-3 and TRBJ2-1, with D uncertain. TRBV5-3 is an ORF; its function is uncertain. There are 15 residues in the CDR3. The V gene lost 5 bases and the J gene lost 0 bases, with 12 bases spanning the gap. The CDR3 DNA follows: TGTGCCAGAAGTCGGACCACATCCTCCTACAATGAGCAGTTCTTC. This sequence encodes CARSRTTSSYNEQFF.

This chain uses TRBV6-6 with TRBJ1-5; D call uncertain. There are 13 residues in the CDR3. CDR1 is MNHNY and CDR2 is SVGAGI in the germline V gene (reference sequence). V lost 6 bases to trimming and J lost 3 bases, with 9 bases between them. CDR3 loop: CASRWQSNQPQHF. CDR3 bases: TGTGCCAGCAGATGGCAATCCAATCAGCCCCAGCATTTT.

This sequence joins TRBV6-5 and TRBJ2-1, with 8 positions matching TRBD2. The CDR3 sequence is 15 residues long. The V gene's germline CDR1 is MNHEY and CDR2 SVGAGI. The J segment lost 0 bases and the V segment lost 5 bases, leaving 3 bases of the junction unmatched. This CDR3 is CASSISGNSYNEQFF. The CDR3 bases are TGTGCCAGCAGTATTAGCGGGAACTCCTACAATGAGCAGTTCTTC.

The genes are TRBV2 and TRBJ2-2; D might be TRBD2 (5 bases). Germline V gene lookup returns CDR1 SNHLY and CDR2 FYNNEI. V was cut by 4 bases and J by 4 bases, with 13 bases left in between. The CDR3 sequence is 15 residues long. The chain's CDR3 is CASSVERAGTGELFF. The CDR3 nucleotides are TGTGCCAGCAGTGTTGAAAGGGCGGGCACCGGGGAGCTGTTTTTT.

This clone was recorded a few times. CDR3 DNA sequence: TGTGCCAGCAGAACAGCACTAGTTAACGAGCAGTACTTC. Amino acids: CASRTALVNEQYF. The J gene is TRBJ2-7, the V gene TRBV12-3 or TRBV12-4; D perhaps matches TRBD2 (5 bases). Between the trimmed V and J ends, which lost 6 bases and 5 bases, there was a span of 14 bases. The CDR3 totals 13 residues.

The V gene is TRBV7-6, the J gene TRBJ2-3, with 8 positions matching TRBD2. The CDR3 loop spans 15 amino acids. The ends lost 3 bases at V and 5 bases at J; junction bases unmatched: 7. Germline V gene data show CDR1 as SGHVS and CDR2 as FNYEAQ. The CDR3 is CASSFSGSWEDTQYF. The CDR3 bases are TGTGCCAGCAGCTTCAGCGGGAGTTGGGAAGATACGCAGTATTTT.

This rearrangement joins TRBV19 to TRBJ1-2; no definite D call. The CDR3 totals 13 residues. CDR1 is LNHDA, CDR2 SQIVND, per germline (reference sequence). V lost 5 bases, J lost 1 base, and 8 bases lay in between. DNA of the CDR3: TGTGCCAGTAGTCTAAGGGATAACTATGGCTACACCTTC. It is translated as CASSLRDNYGYTF.

The CDR3 sequence: CASSLLRQTNTEAFF. The CDR3 nucleotides are TGTGCCAGCAGCTTATTGAGACAGACGAACACTGAAGCTTTCTTT. The V call is TRBV7-9, the J call TRBJ1-1, with D possibly TRBD1 on 5 matching bases. Deletions cut 2 bases from V and 1 base from J, with 11 bases between. Germline V gives CDR1 SEHNR, CDR2 FQNEAQ (reference sequence). The CDR3 length is 15 residues.

The chain uses TRBV5-6 and TRBJ2-7, with 7 bases identical to TRBD2. The junction had 10 bases not matched to a gene; V was cut back by 4 bases and J by 0 bases. This CDR3 is built from 16 residues. CDR1 SGHDT and CDR2 YYEEEE come from the germline V gene. In DNA, the CDR3 is TGTGCCAGCAGCCCGAAGTGGCGGGAGCGCTCCTACGAGCAGTACTTC. Its protein product is CASSPKWRERSYEQYF.

This clone was detected once. The chain is built from TRBV28 and TRBJ2-2; D is possibly TRBD1 or TRBD2 (5 bases each). The germline gives CDR1 MDHEN, CDR2 SYDVKM. Trimming removed 3 bases at V and 2 bases at J, with 13 bases between. The CDR3 loop spans 16 amino acids. The CDR3 reads CASSFNWGSNTGELFF. CDR3 DNA: TGTGCCAGCAGTTTTAATTGGGGGTCTAACACCGGGGAGCTGTTTTTT.

The V gene is TRBV9, the J gene TRBJ2-2; D not resolved. The V gene's germline CDR1 is SGDLS and CDR2 YYNGEE. CDR3 length: 16 residues. V was shortened by 1 base and J by 0 bases, with 10 bases between the two germline ends. CDR3 in amino acids: CASSVMMATNTGELFF. CDR3 DNA: TGTGCCAGCAGCGTAATGATGGCTACGAACACCGGGGAGCTGTTTTTT.

This sequence joins TRBV11-2 and TRBJ2-7, with TRBD2 as a possible D gene (6 bases). V gave up 5 bases and J gave up 0 bases, with 14 bases separating them. The CDR3 consists of 15 residues. Per germline, CDR1 SGHAT and CDR2 FQNNGV. In DNA form, the CDR3 reads TGTGCCAGCAGCCAAAACCGGGACTCCTCCTACGAGCAGTACTTC. Translated, it gives CASSQNRDSSYEQYF.

The CDR3 here is CASSLGGVGTDTQYF. The CDR3, as DNA: TGTGCCAGCAGTTTAGGGGGGGTGGGCACAGATACGCAGTATTTT. The chain uses TRBV28 and TRBJ2-3; 7 bases agree with TRBD2. Germline-derived CDR1 and CDR2 are MDHEN and SYDVKM. V lost 2 bases, J lost 1 base, and 3 bases stayed unmatched. CDR3 length: 15 amino acids. The complete variable domain, with remaining parts taken from reference TRBV28 and TRBJ2-3, reads DVKVTQSSRYLVKRTGEKVFLECVQDMDHENMFWYRQDPGLGLRLIYFSYDVKMKEKGDIPEGYSVSREKKERFSLILESASTNQTSMYLCASSLGGVGTDTQYFGPGTRLTVL.

This sequence joins TRBV7-2 and TRBJ2-1, with D perhaps assigned TRBD1 or TRBD2 (5 bases each). Trimming cost V 5 bases and J 6 bases, with 17 bases left between them. Looked up from germline, CDR1 is SGHTA and CDR2 is FQGNSA. The CDR3 covers 15 residues. The CDR3 spells CASSPRGAQGNEQFF. The CDR3, as DNA: TGTGCCAGCAGCCCCCGGGGAGCCCAGGGCAATGAGCAGTTCTTC.

The chain has TRBV24-1 and TRBJ2-1; D is possibly TRBD2 (5 bases). V lost 9 bases and J 7 bases, leaving 15 bases between the germline ends. The CDR3 totals 13 residues. Germline lookup yields CDR1 KGHDR and CDR2 SFDVKD. The CDR3 nucleotides are TGTGCCACCGGGAGAATAGGTGGGAATGAGCAGTTCTTC. Protein product: CATGRIGGNEQFF.

This chain joins TRBV7-9 and TRBJ2-7; tentative D call: TRBD1 (6 bases). Trimming removed 1 base at V and 1 base at J, with 11 bases between. The CDR3 is made up of 15 amino acids. The germline V gene encodes CDR1 SEHNR and CDR2 FQNEAQ (reference sequence). CDR3 protein: CASSLVGRGSYEQYF. In DNA form, the CDR3 reads TGTGCCAGCAGCTTAGTAGGCAGGGGATCCTACGAGCAGTACTTC.

The V gene is TRBV5-8, the J gene TRBJ1-6; 7 nucleotides agree with TRBD1. The CDR3 loop spans 14 amino acids. Germline CDR1 and CDR2: SGHTS and YDEGEE. V lost 4 bases to trimming and J lost 10 bases; unmatched junction nucleotides: 8. The CDR3 reads CASSLDRSGSPLHF. The CDR3 DNA reads TGTGCCAGCAGCCTGGACAGGTCTGGATCACCCCTCCACTTT.

The chain has TRBV5-6 and TRBJ2-5; 13 nucleotides agree with TRBD2. This CDR3 spans 15 amino acids. V shed 5 bases, J shed 3 bases, and the junction held 4 bases outside the gene matches. Per germline, CDR1 SGHDT and CDR2 YYEEEE. CDR3 residues: CASRLLAGGKETQYF. CDR3 bases: TGTGCCAGCAGGCTACTAGCGGGAGGGAAAGAGACCCAGTACTTC.

Comments on this clone: One junction end does not reproduce the germline sequence, and a read error may be involved. The V and J genes are TRBV19 and TRBJ1-5, with 7 bases matching TRBD1. CDR3 size: 13 residues. Looked up from germline, CDR1 is LNHDA and CDR2 is SQIVND (reference sequence). This CDR3 is CASRLLEGARAFF. The CDR3 region has the DNA TGTGCCAGTAGACTCCTGGAGGGGGCCCGAGCATTTTTT.